The entry that follows covers one T cell receptor (beta chain) sequence. The same CDR3 also results from other DNA sequences found in this sample. TCRdb's copy holds only in-frame clones and misses some; the assay was immunoSEQ multiplex PCR. The repertoire holds around 400,000 clones, with over 75% as singletons. The sample originates from a study of Ad26.COV2.S vaccination and SARS-CoV-2 variants. Across the whole study: Within the COV1001 Ad26.COV2.S trial arm, the donor was enrolled.

Treatment in this sample: about 20 received Ad26.COV2.S at low or high dose, single or two shots; about 5 received placebo; per-sample allocation not given. Sampling was done on day 63 after the first vaccine or placebo injection. This vaccine is an Ad26 vector that expresses the Wuhan-strain SARS-CoV-2 spike. V lost 0 bases to trimming and J lost 2 bases, with 10 bases between them. Germline V CDR1 and CDR2: SGHRS, YFSETQ. There are 15 residues in the CDR3. The specimen comprised peripheral blood, sampled in a trial of Ad26.COV2.S vaccine versus placebo. The sequence was obtained from a person aged 18-65 years who received the Ad26.COV2.S COVID-19 vaccine or a placebo. The rearrangement uses TRBV5-1 and TRBJ2-3; D might be TRBD2 (6 bases). CDR3 amino acids: CASSLVGGATDTQYF. The CDR3 region has the DNA TGCGCCAGCAGCTTGGTGGGAGGCGCCACAGATACGCAGTATTTT.